What follows are 18 T cell receptor beta chains derived from one specimen sequenced in a study of blood T cell repertoires in COVID-19. Repertoires were generated with immunoSEQ multiplex PCR, while TCRdb's copy carries only in-frame clones and drops some. The sample records more than 95,000 clones, over 65% being singletons. The sequencing sample was made of peripheral blood. Source of these receptors: a human donor in a cohort sampled during active COVID-19.

This rearrangement joins TRBV28 to TRBJ2-1; TRBD2 is a possible D gene (6 bases). The CDR3 covers 14 residues. The germline V gene encodes CDR1 MDHEN and CDR2 SYDVKM. The V gene lost 6 bases and the J gene lost 7 bases, with 16 bases spanning the gap. The CDR3 is CASRPSGRGNEQFF. CDR3 nucleotide sequence: TGTGCCAGCAGACCCTCAGGCCGGGGGAATGAGCAGTTCTTC.

The chain employs TRBV18 and TRBJ1-4, with D unclear. The CDR3 consists of 15 residues. The ends were cut back, 3 bases at V and 5 bases at J, with 13 bases in the middle. Germline V gene sequence: CDR1 KGHSH, CDR2 LQKENI. The CDR3: CASSPNRGNNEKLFF. The CDR3 coding sequence is TGTGCCAGCTCACCGAACCGGGGAAACAATGAAAAACTGTTTTTT.

The gene calls are TRBV7-9 and TRBJ1-3; maybe TRBD1 (6 bases). CDR3 size: 14 residues. CDR1 SEHNR and CDR2 FQNEAQ come from the germline V gene (reference sequence). The V end lost 5 bases, the J end lost 8 bases, and 16 bases lay between the germline ends. The CDR3 bases are TGTGCCAGCAGCCTTGACAGGACTTTGGACACCATATATTTT. This encodes CASSLDRTLDTIYF.

This chain uses TRBV5-4 with TRBJ2-3; a weak D match, TRBD1 (5 bases). There are 15 residues in the CDR3. The V and J ends lost 0 bases and 2 bases respectively, with 10 bases between them. CDR1 and CDR2 (germline): SGHNT, YYREEE (reference sequence). CDR3 coding DNA: TGTGCCAGCAGCTTGGACAGGCTACACACAGATACGCAGTATTTT. Protein product: CASSLDRLHTDTQYF. Based on the CDR3 plus reference TRBV5-4 and TRBJ2-3, the full variable domain is ETGVTQSPTHLIKTRGQQVTLRCSSQSGHNTVSWYQQALGQGPQFIFQYYREEENGRGNFPPRFSGLQFPNYSSELNVNALELDDSALYLCASSLDRLHTDTQYFGPGTRLTVL.

The rearrangement links TRBV6-1 to TRBJ1-5, with D possibly matching TRBD1 (6 bases). The CDR3 is 21 amino acids. The germline V and J ends were trimmed by 0 bases and 2 bases, with 26 bases remaining between them. The germline V gene encodes CDR1 MNHNS and CDR2 SASEGT. The CDR3 DNA sequence: TGTGCCAGCAGTGAAGCGCCCGACCCAGGGGCCGGTGGTGTGGGCAATCAGCCCCAGCATTTT. Its protein product is CASSEAPDPGAGGVGNQPQHF.

This chain connects TRBV11-2 to TRBJ1-2; D gene uncertain. The germline V gene encodes CDR1 SGHAT and CDR2 FQNNGV. Trimming pared 4 bases from V and 7 bases from J, leaving 19 bases between. The CDR3 runs to 15 residues. CDR3 region: CASSYPREGIGGYTF. As DNA, the CDR3 is TGTGCCAGCAGCTACCCAAGGGAGGGTATCGGTGGCTACACCTTC.

The chain links TRBV5-1 to TRBJ1-2; unclear D gene. The V end lost 5 bases, the J end lost 2 bases, and 10 bases lay between the germline ends. There are 13 residues in the CDR3. Germline V gene lookup returns CDR1 SGHRS and CDR2 YFSETQ. The CDR3 protein is CASSHAENYGYTF. Here the CDR3 DNA reads TGCGCCAGCAGTCATGCGGAGAACTATGGCTACACCTTC.

This chain connects TRBV3-1 (or the pseudogene TRBV3-2) to TRBJ2-2; TRBD2 is a possible D gene (5 bases). The CDR3 runs 15 residues. V was shortened by 7 bases and J by 4 bases, with 16 bases between the two germline ends. Germline V lookup: CDR1 LGHDT, CDR2 YNNKEL (reference sequence). The DNA of the CDR3 is TGTGCCAGCACCAAAGGGCTAGCTAGCACCGGGGAGCTGTTTTTT. As protein: CASTKGLASTGELFF.

J is TRBJ2-5 and V is TRBV3-1 (or the pseudogene TRBV3-2); 10 bases agree with TRBD2. Looked up from germline, CDR1 is LGHDT and CDR2 is YNNKEL (reference sequence). The trim removed 2 bases at V and 7 bases at J, leaving 10 bases unmatched. This CDR3 contains 16 residues. CDR3 region: CASSQIRTSGPGTQYF. The CDR3, as DNA: TGTGCCAGCAGCCAAATACGGACTAGCGGTCCAGGGACCCAGTACTTC.

V and J are TRBV19 and TRBJ2-6, with TRBD1 matching over 9 bases. In germline, CDR1 is LNHDA, CDR2 SQIVND (reference sequence). This CDR3 comprises 19 residues. V was pared by 1 base and J by 0 bases, with 7 bases of the junction left unmatched. CDR3 in DNA: TGTGCCAGTAGTATAGTAGGGACAGGGTTAAACTCTGGGGCCAACGTCCTGACTTTC. It specifies CASSIVGTGLNSGANVLTF.

A single count supports this clone. The rearrangement joins TRBV18 to TRBJ1-1; tentative D call: TRBD1 (5 bases). This CDR3 has 13 amino acids. Trimming took off 2 bases at V and 5 bases at J, with 9 bases between the two ends. CDR1 and CDR2 from the germline V gene are KGHSH and LQKENI. The CDR3 is CASSPSRGTEAFF. In DNA, the CDR3 is TGTGCCAGCTCACCATCGCGGGGGACTGAAGCTTTCTTT.

This clone has only a few counts. The chain links TRBV4-2 to TRBJ1-6; D is unresolved. The CDR3 extends over 13 amino acids. In germline, CDR1 is LGHNA, CDR2 YNFKEQ. V gave up 1 base and J gave up 7 bases, with 5 bases separating them. The CDR3 spells CASSQAQNSPLHF. The DNA for the CDR3 is TGTGCCAGCAGCCAAGCGCAGAATTCACCCCTCCACTTT.

The CDR3 DNA reads TGCGCCAGCAGTAATTTCCCGGGTGAGCAGTTCTTC. Translated, it gives CASSNFPGEQFF. The chain employs TRBV4-3 and TRBJ2-1; D not certain. The CDR3 is 12 residues long. Germline V lookup: CDR1 LGHNA, CDR2 YSLEER. V was cut by 6 bases and J by 9 bases, with 12 bases left in between.

This clone was seen a few times. The CDR3 bases are TGTGCCAGCGGGCCTAATAATTCACCCCTCCACTTT. Residues: CASGPNNSPLHF. This chain connects TRBV27 to TRBJ1-6; unclear D gene. The CDR3 extends over 12 amino acids. V lost 8 bases and J 5 bases, leaving 7 bases between the germline ends. Germline CDR1 is MNHEY and CDR2 is SMNVEV (reference sequence).

The chain links TRBV7-9 to TRBJ1-3; 7 nucleotides agree with TRBD1. The germline gives CDR1 SEHNR, CDR2 FQNEAQ (reference sequence). V was pared by 1 base and J by 3 bases, with 3 bases of the junction left unmatched. The CDR3 runs 15 residues. The CDR3 reads CASSLGTGLGNTIYF. CDR3 DNA: TGTGCCAGCAGCTTAGGGACAGGCCTTGGAAACACCATATATTTT.

The V gene is TRBV7-6, the J gene TRBJ2-1; 9 bases match TRBD1. Germline lookup yields CDR1 SGHVS and CDR2 FNYEAQ. Unmatched junction bases numbered 9, after V lost 5 bases and J lost 7 bases. This CDR3 contains 15 residues. CDR3 DNA sequence: TGTGCCAGCAGCCCCCGGGACAGGGTGGCGAATGAGCAGTTCTTC. It is translated as CASSPRDRVANEQFF. The entire variable domain, with the rest obtained from reference TRBV7-6 and TRBJ2-1, is as follows: GAGVSQSPRYKVTKRGQDVALRCDPISGHVSLYWYRQALGQGPEFLTYFNYEAQQDKSGLPNDRFSAERPEGSISTLTIQRTEQRDSAMYRCASSPRDRVANEQFFGPGTRLTVL.

This clone was detected once. The J gene is TRBJ2-7, the V gene TRBV5-1; 15 nucleotides line up with TRBD2. This CDR3 is built from 16 residues. Germline CDR1 SGHRS, CDR2 YFSETQ. Unmatched junction bases numbered 6, after V lost 3 bases and J lost 5 bases. The CDR3 sequence: CASSWTGLAGGNEQYF. CDR3 coding DNA: TGCGCCAGCAGCTGGACGGGACTAGCGGGGGGTAACGAGCAGTACTTC.

The CDR3 reads CAISKTGTGNEKLFF. CDR3 coding DNA: TGTGCCATCAGTAAGACCGGGACAGGGAATGAAAAACTGTTTTTT. The gene calls are TRBV10-3 and TRBJ1-4; 9 nucleotides line up with TRBD1. Germline V gene sequence: CDR1 ENHRY, CDR2 SYGVKD. The CDR3 sequence is 15 residues long. V was clipped by 5 bases and J by 5 bases; unmatched bases: 6.